A single sample gave rise to the 21 T cell receptor beta chains below, sequenced in a study of T cell repertoires in cytomegalovirus infection. TCRdb itself ran the reads through MiXCR, one entry per CDR3 protein. The sample lists about 280,000 distinct CDR3 sequences, around 20% occurring once. Their recognized antigens are unknown. The source material was cultured PBMCs, sampled from culture after CMV antigen stimulation. Every receptor here comes from a human donor in good health (CMV status not recorded). Some clones in this sample may be carry-over from other donors' samples.

This clonotype was found many times. The CDR3 nucleotides read TGTGCCAGCAGCTTAGCGGGGGGCGCGGACTATGGCTACACCTTC. Translation gives CASSLAGGADYGYTF. The chain is built from TRBV7-2 and TRBJ1-2, with D perhaps matching TRBD1 (6 bases). Trimming cost V 0 bases and J 3 bases, with 11 bases left between them. This CDR3 comprises 15 residues. Germline V gene sequence: CDR1 SGHTA, CDR2 FQGNSA.

This chain links TRBV7-8 with TRBJ2-1; no firm D call. Germline V gene sequence: CDR1 SGHVS, CDR2 FQNEAQ. The CDR3 is 14 amino acids. Trimming stripped 1 base from V and 8 bases from J, with 12 bases between. The CDR3 loop is CASSLGVSFDEQFF. For the CDR3, the DNA is TGTGCCAGCAGCTTAGGAGTCTCTTTCGATGAGCAGTTCTTC.

The chain couples TRBV7-8 to TRBJ2-7, with D tentatively TRBD2 (5 bases). Trimming cost V 5 bases and J 6 bases, with 11 bases left between them. The CDR3 spans 12 residues. The germline V gene encodes CDR1 SGHVS and CDR2 FQNEAQ. The chain's CDR3 is CASSPDRGEQYF. The CDR3 bases are TGTGCCAGCAGCCCGGATCGGGGCGAGCAGTACTTC.

The rearrangement uses TRBV6-5 and TRBJ2-1; D is perhaps TRBD2 (6 bases). Trimming removed 6 bases from V and 7 bases from J, with 13 bases in between. The length of the CDR3 is 13 residues. Germline V gives CDR1 MNHEY, CDR2 SVGAGI. CDR3 sequence reads: CASRNGGGNEQFF. The CDR3 bases are TGTGCCAGCAGAAACGGTGGGGGGAATGAGCAGTTCTTC.

CDR3 amino acids: CAISETGQGSTDTQYF. CDR3 coding DNA: TGTGCCATCAGTGAGACGGGACAGGGAAGCACAGATACGCAGTATTTT. The rearrangement links TRBV10-3 to TRBJ2-3, with 9 bases aligning to TRBD1. This CDR3 has 16 amino acids. Germline CDR1 reads ENHRY; CDR2 reads SYGVKD. The V gene end was trimmed by 2 bases and the J gene end by 0 bases; junction bases not matched to a gene: 3.

This clonotype has just a few counts. V usage is TRBV18 and J usage is TRBJ2-1, with 8 bases aligning to TRBD2. V dropped 2 bases and J dropped 1; count of bases not matched to a gene: 7. Germline V lookup: CDR1 KGHSH, CDR2 LQKENI. The CDR3 spans 17 residues. CDR3 residues: CASSPAAGGGSYNEQFF. The CDR3 DNA reads TGTGCCAGCTCACCAGCGGCGGGAGGAGGGTCCTACAATGAGCAGTTCTTC.

V gene TRBV28 combines with J gene TRBJ2-1; D tentatively reads TRBD1 or TRBD2 (5 bases each). Trimming removed 5 bases at V and 6 bases at J, with 17 bases between. Per the germline V gene, CDR1 is MDHEN and CDR2 is SYDVKM. This CDR3 has 15 residues. CDR3 in DNA: TGTGCCAGCAGTGCCGGGACCAACTCGGGCAATGAGCAGTTCTTC. This sequence encodes CASSAGTNSGNEQFF.

This clonotype was seen repeatedly, ten times or more. The chain employs TRBV7-2 and TRBJ2-1; weak D call: TRBD2 (6 bases). The CDR3 has 13 residues. Germline CDR1 reads SGHTA; CDR2 reads FQGNSA. Trimming removed 3 bases from V and 9 bases from J, with 12 bases in between. CDR3 amino acids: CASSLEGFSEQFF. CDR3 in DNA: TGTGCCAGCAGCTTGGAGGGTTTCAGTGAGCAGTTCTTC. The whole variable domain, filled in from reference TRBV7-2 and TRBJ2-1, reads GAGVSQSPSNKVTEKGKDVELRCDPISGHTALYWYRQSLGQGLEFLIYFQGNSAPDKSGLPSDRFSAERTGGSVSTLTIQRTQQEDSAVYLCASSLEGFSEQFFGPGTRLTVL.

With respect to this clonotype: Sequence at one end of the junction differs from germline and may be a read error. V and J are TRBV11-2 and TRBJ2-1; D is unclear. This CDR3 contains 17 residues. The V gene's germline CDR1 is SGHAT and CDR2 FQNNGV. The DNA for the CDR3 is TGTACCAGCAGCCGCCGCAACAGACCCCCGCTGTACAATGAGCAGTTCTTC. Protein product: CTSSRRNRPPLYNEQFF. Combining the CDR3 with reference TRBV11-2 and TRBJ2-1 gives the whole variable domain EAGVAQSPRYKIIEKRQSVAFWCNPISGHATLYWYQQILGQGPKLLIQFQNNGVVDDSQLPKDRFSAERLKGVDSTLKIQPAKLEDSAVYLCTSSRRNRPPLYNEQFFGPGTRLTVL.

This clonotype was counted ten times or more. The chain couples TRBV7-2 to TRBJ1-1, with unresolved D. Germline V gives CDR1 SGHTA, CDR2 FQGNSA. Trimming took 1 base from V and 4 from J, leaving 10 bases between them. This CDR3 is 14 amino acids long. The CDR3 loop reads CASSLVARATEAFF. The CDR3 DNA reads TGTGCCAGCAGCTTAGTGGCGCGGGCCACTGAAGCTTTCTTT.

The chain carries TRBV7-2 and TRBJ2-3, with 7 positions matching TRBD2. The germline CDR1 and CDR2 sequences are SGHTA and FQGNSA. V was clipped by 5 bases and J by 2 bases; unmatched bases: 13. The CDR3 loop spans 17 amino acids. The DNA of the CDR3 is TGTGCCAGCAGCAAACGGGGAGCGGGATGGAACACAGATACGCAGTATTTT. Translated: CASSKRGAGWNTDTQYF. The full variable domain, completed using reference TRBV7-2 and TRBJ2-3, is GAGVSQSPSNKVTEKGKDVELRCDPISGHTALYWYRQSLGQGLEFLIYFQGNSAPDKSGLPSDRFSAERTGGSVSTLTIQRTQQEDSAVYLCASSKRGAGWNTDTQYFGPGTRLTVL.

This clonotype was recorded at least ten times. The chain employs TRBV10-3 and TRBJ2-6, with TRBD1 identical over 9 bases. The CDR3 extends over 16 amino acids. V dropped 4 bases and J dropped 3; count of bases not matched to a gene: 4. The germline CDR1 and CDR2 sequences are ENHRY and SYGVKD. In nucleotides, the CDR3 is TGTGCCATCAGTGGAACAGGGGGCTTTGGGGCCAACGTCCTGACTTTC. This sequence encodes CAISGTGGFGANVLTF.

Many counts were recorded for this clonotype. The chain couples TRBV7-8 to TRBJ1-2; 7 positions match TRBD1. CDR3 size: 16 residues. Germline-derived CDR1 and CDR2 are SGHVS and FQNEAQ. Trimming removed 5 bases from V and 1 base from J; junction bases left unmatched: 10. CDR3 protein: CASSPTRQGFNYGYTF. As DNA, the CDR3 is TGTGCCAGCAGCCCTACGAGACAGGGTTTTAACTATGGCTACACCTTC.

This clonotype was seen only a few times. The chain combines TRBV12-3 or TRBV12-4 with TRBJ2-3, with 15 bases fitting TRBD2. V gave up 5 bases and J gave up 6 bases; unmatched junction bases: 3. The CDR3 has 15 residues. The CDR3 nucleotides are TGTGCCAGCAGTGCGGGACTAGCGGGAGGTGATACGCAGTATTTT. The encoded protein is CASSAGLAGGDTQYF.

This chain connects TRBV10-3 to TRBJ2-3; 8 bases are a match to TRBD2. This CDR3 has 15 amino acids. Germline CDR1 is ENHRY and CDR2 is SYGVKD. Trimming took 3 bases from V and 3 from J; bases not matched to a gene: 5. The CDR3 nucleotides read TGTGCCATCAGTGATCTAGCGGGTCGTACAGATACGCAGTATTTT. Translating gives CAISDLAGRTDTQYF.

This clonotype has more than one count but fewer than ten. The chain has TRBV19 and TRBJ1-5; D is unresolved. The CDR3 sequence is 13 residues long. Trimming cost V 3 bases and J 6 bases, with 9 bases left between them. Germline CDR1 is LNHDA and CDR2 is SQIVND (reference sequence). Here the CDR3 DNA reads TGTGCCAGTAGTATCTCCGCGGGTCAGCCCCAGCATTTT. Residues: CASSISAGQPQHF.

This clonotype has at least ten counts. The rearrangement links TRBV7-2 to TRBJ2-5; 7 bases are a match to TRBD2. V lost 4 bases to trimming and J lost 1 base; unmatched junction nucleotides: 9. Per germline, CDR1 SGHTA and CDR2 FQGNSA. The CDR3 sequence is 16 residues long. CDR3 DNA sequence: TGTGCCAGCAGCTGGGGGGGTAGCGGGCCCCAAGAGACCCAGTACTTC. Its translation is CASSWGGSGPQETQYF. Using reference TRBV7-2 and TRBJ2-5 for the parts outside the CDR3, the full variable domain is GAGVSQSPSNKVTEKGKDVELRCDPISGHTALYWYRQSLGQGLEFLIYFQGNSAPDKSGLPSDRFSAERTGGSVSTLTIQRTQQEDSAVYLCASSWGGSGPQETQYFGPGTRLLVL.

This clonotype was observed many times. CDR3 coding DNA: TGTGCTATTACCCAACAGGGAAGGGGAAATCAGCCCCAGCATTTT. Protein: CAITQQGRGNQPQHF. This rearrangement joins TRBV7-9 to TRBJ1-5; a possible D gene is TRBD1 (6 bases). This CDR3 has 15 amino acids. Germline CDR1 and CDR2: SEHNR and FQNEAQ (reference sequence).

The V call is TRBV5-1, the J call TRBJ2-5, with 10 bases aligning to TRBD2. From germline, CDR1 is SGHRS and CDR2 YFSETQ. The CDR3 loop spans 15 amino acids. V lost 7 bases, J lost 4 bases, and 10 bases stayed unmatched. CDR3 DNA sequence: TGCGCCAGCTCGGCTGTGGCTAGCGGGAGAGAGACCCAGTACTTC. Protein: CASSAVASGRETQYF.

This clonotype has only a few counts. The CDR3 sequence: CASSFLGLPADEQYF. For the CDR3, the DNA is TGTGCCAGCAGTTTCCTGGGACTACCGGCCGACGAGCAGTACTTC. The chain uses TRBV6-5 and TRBJ2-7, with 7 bases aligning to TRBD2. The CDR3 is 15 residues long. V gave up 4 bases and J gave up 5 bases; unmatched junction bases: 11. The germline CDR1 and CDR2 sequences are MNHEY and SVGAGI.

This clonotype was detected ten times or more. The chain links TRBV7-2 to TRBJ2-7; D remains unclear. Trimming removed 3 bases at V and 0 bases at J, with 6 bases between. The CDR3 runs 13 residues. Germline V lookup: CDR1 SGHTA, CDR2 FQGNSA. CDR3 residues: CASSLADSYEQYF. The CDR3 DNA is TGTGCCAGCAGCTTGGCTGACTCCTACGAGCAGTACTTC.